What follows describes a single T cell receptor (beta chain). The antigen is unknown. The data belong to a study of naive CD8 T cells in extremely preterm neonates. Samples were taken at extremely preterm deliveries at about 23-27 weeks of gestation. Notes on the study in general: Preterm infants showed shorter CDR3s, fewer N additions and less trimming than older groups.

Sequencing was performed with immunoSEQ multiplex PCR; in TCRdb, only in-frame clones are kept and a portion is missing. The sample carries about 23,000 clones, approximately 89% recorded once. Germline assignment: CDR1 LGHNA and CDR2 YSLEER. The CDR3 totals 13 residues. V lost 0 bases, J lost 5 bases, and 5 bases lay in between. Sequencing was performed on naive CD8+ T cells from cord blood. The chain carries TRBV4-3 and TRBJ2-4; D might be TRBD1 (5 bases). The receptor was derived from a boy who was born preterm. The CDR3 protein is CASSQDRENIQYF. The CDR3 DNA reads TGCGCCAGCAGCCAAGACAGGGAAAACATTCAGTACTTC.